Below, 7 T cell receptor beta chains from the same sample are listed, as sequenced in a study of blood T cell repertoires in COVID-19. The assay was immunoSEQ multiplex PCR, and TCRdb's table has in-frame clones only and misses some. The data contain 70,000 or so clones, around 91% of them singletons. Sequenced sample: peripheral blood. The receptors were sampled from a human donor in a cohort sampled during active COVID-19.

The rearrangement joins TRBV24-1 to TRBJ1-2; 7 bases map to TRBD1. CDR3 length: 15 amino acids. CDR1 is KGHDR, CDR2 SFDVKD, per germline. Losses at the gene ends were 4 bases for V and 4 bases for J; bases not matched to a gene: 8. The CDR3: CATSEPGTAFYGYTF. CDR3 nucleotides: TGTGCCACCAGTGAACCCGGGACAGCGTTCTATGGCTACACCTTC.

As DNA, the CDR3 is TGCAGCGTCATGACAGGGGTAGGGTACGAGCAGTACTTC. Protein sequence: CSVMTGVGYEQYF. V gene TRBV29-1 combines with J gene TRBJ2-7; 8 bases are a match to TRBD1. Trimming removed 6 bases from V and 4 bases from J; junction bases left unmatched: 8. The CDR3 has 13 amino acids. Germline V CDR1 and CDR2: SQVTM, ANQGSEA.

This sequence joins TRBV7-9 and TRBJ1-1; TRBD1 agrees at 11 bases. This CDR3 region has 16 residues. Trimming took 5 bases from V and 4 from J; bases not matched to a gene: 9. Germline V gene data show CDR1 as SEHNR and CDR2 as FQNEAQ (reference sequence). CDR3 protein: CASSHGQGAFSTEAFF. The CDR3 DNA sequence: TGTGCCAGCAGCCATGGACAGGGGGCTTTTAGCACTGAAGCTTTCTTT. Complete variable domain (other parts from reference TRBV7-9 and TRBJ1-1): DTGVSQNPRHKITKRGQNVTFRCDPISEHNRLYWYRQTLGQGPEFLTYFQNEAQLEKSRLLSDRFSAERPKGSFSTLEIQRTEQGDSAMYLCASSHGQGAFSTEAFFGQGTRLTVV.

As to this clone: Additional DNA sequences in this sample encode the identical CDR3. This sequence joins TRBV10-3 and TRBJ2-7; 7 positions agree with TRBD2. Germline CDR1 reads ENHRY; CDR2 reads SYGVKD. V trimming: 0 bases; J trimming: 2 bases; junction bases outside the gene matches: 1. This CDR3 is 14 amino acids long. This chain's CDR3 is CAISESGGTYEQYF. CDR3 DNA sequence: TGTGCCATCAGTGAGTCCGGGGGGACCTACGAGCAGTACTTC.

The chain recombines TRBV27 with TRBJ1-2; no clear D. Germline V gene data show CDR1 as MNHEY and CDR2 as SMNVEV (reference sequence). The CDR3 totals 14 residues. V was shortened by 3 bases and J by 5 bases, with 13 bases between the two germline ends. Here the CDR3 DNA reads TGTGCCAGCAGTTTGTGGCAGACGGGTTATGGCTACACCTTC. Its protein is CASSLWQTGYGYTF.

The CDR3 reads CASSTDRGLSYGYTF. CDR3 nucleotide sequence: TGTGCCAGCAGCACGGACAGGGGGCTCAGCTATGGCTACACCTTC. The J gene is TRBJ1-2, the V gene TRBV7-8; 11 bases are shared with TRBD1. The CDR3 has 15 residues. CDR1 and CDR2 (germline): SGHVS, FQNEAQ. Trimming removed 5 bases from V and 4 bases from J; junction bases left unmatched: 6.

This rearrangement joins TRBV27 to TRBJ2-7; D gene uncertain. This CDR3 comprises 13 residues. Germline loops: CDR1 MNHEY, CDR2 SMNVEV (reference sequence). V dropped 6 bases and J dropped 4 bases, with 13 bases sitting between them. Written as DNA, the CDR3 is TGTGCCAGCAGCCCAGGCCCAACATACGAGCAGTACTTC. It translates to CASSPGPTYEQYF.